These 6 T cell receptor beta chains share one sample of origin, sequenced in a study of identical twins. MiXCR, applied by TCRdb to the 5' RACE reads, yields one record per CDR3 protein. The sample has around 510,000 distinct CDR3 sequences; roughly an eighth are singletons. These data were also filed under a second study, of yellow fever vaccine responses in identical twins.

Sequenced input: CD4+ T cells sorted from blood. These receptors all come from a woman between 18 and 30 years old in good health.

This clonotype has a handful of counts. J is TRBJ2-1 and V is TRBV11-2, with TRBD1 identical over 9 bases. Germline lookup yields CDR1 SGHAT and CDR2 FQNNGV. The length of the CDR3 is 14 residues. With 5 bases clipped from V and 5 bases from J, the junction kept 4 bases outside the gene matches. The CDR3 sequence: CASSTGQGNNEQFF. CDR3 bases: TGTGCCAGCAGCACTGGACAGGGGAACAATGAGCAGTTCTTC.

This clonotype was picked up many times. The CDR3 DNA reads TGTGCCAGCAGTGGACGGGACTCCTACGAGCAGTACTTC. Protein product: CASSGRDSYEQYF. V gene TRBV7-2 combines with J gene TRBJ2-7, with D maybe TRBD2 (5 bases). There are 13 residues in the CDR3. V lost 6 bases, J lost 0 bases, and 9 bases lay in between. Germline-derived CDR1 and CDR2 are SGHTA and FQGNSA. The full variable domain, in which reference TRBV7-2 and TRBJ2-7 provide the parts outside the CDR3, is GAGVSQSPSNKVTEKGKDVELRCDPISGHTALYWYRQSLGQGLEFLIYFQGNSAPDKSGLPSDRFSAERTGGSVSTLTIQRTQQEDSAVYLCASSGRDSYEQYFGPGTRLTVT.

This clonotype was counted at least ten times. This chain connects TRBV29-1 to TRBJ1-2; unclear D gene. Germline V gene data show CDR1 as SQVTM and CDR2 as ANQGSEA. Trimming pared 7 bases from V and 4 bases from J, leaving 10 bases between. This CDR3 has 11 residues. CDR3 protein: CSGSGSYGYTF. In nucleotides, the CDR3 is TGCAGCGGGTCCGGGAGCTATGGCTACACCTTC.

There are many counts of this clonotype. The rearrangement links TRBV3-1 to TRBJ1-2; D not resolved. There are 11 residues in the CDR3. Germline V gene lookup returns CDR1 LGHDT and CDR2 YNNKEL (reference sequence). Trimming left V 0 bases short and J 4 bases short, with 0 bases between. The CDR3 nucleotides read TGTGCCAGCAGCCAAGACTATGGCTACACCTTC. Translation gives CASSQDYGYTF.

V and J are TRBV13 and TRBJ2-5, with 8 positions matching TRBD1. The trim removed 3 bases at V and 5 bases at J, leaving 8 bases unmatched. The CDR3 is 15 amino acids. In germline, CDR1 is PRHDT, CDR2 FYEKMQ (reference sequence). The CDR3 here is CASSFGSGGGETQYF. The CDR3 DNA sequence: TGTGCCAGCAGCTTCGGATCAGGGGGCGGGGAGACCCAGTACTTC. The variable domain in full, with the rest retrieved from reference TRBV13 and TRBJ2-5, is AAGVIQSPRHLIKEKRETATLKCYPIPRHDTVYWYQQGPGQDPQFLISFYEKMQSDKGSIPDRFSAQQFSDYHSELNMSSLELGDSALYFCASSFGSGGGETQYFGPGTRLLVL.

This clonotype has only a few counts. The chain carries TRBV3-1 and TRBJ2-7, with TRBD2 matching 7 bases. V trimming: 5 bases; J trimming: 2 bases; junction bases outside the gene matches: 6. The V gene's germline CDR1 is LGHDT and CDR2 YNNKEL (reference sequence). The length of the CDR3 is 14 residues. In DNA form, the CDR3 reads TGTGCCAGCAGCAACCTAGCGGCCGCCTACGAGCAGTACTTC. It is translated as CASSNLAAAYEQYF.